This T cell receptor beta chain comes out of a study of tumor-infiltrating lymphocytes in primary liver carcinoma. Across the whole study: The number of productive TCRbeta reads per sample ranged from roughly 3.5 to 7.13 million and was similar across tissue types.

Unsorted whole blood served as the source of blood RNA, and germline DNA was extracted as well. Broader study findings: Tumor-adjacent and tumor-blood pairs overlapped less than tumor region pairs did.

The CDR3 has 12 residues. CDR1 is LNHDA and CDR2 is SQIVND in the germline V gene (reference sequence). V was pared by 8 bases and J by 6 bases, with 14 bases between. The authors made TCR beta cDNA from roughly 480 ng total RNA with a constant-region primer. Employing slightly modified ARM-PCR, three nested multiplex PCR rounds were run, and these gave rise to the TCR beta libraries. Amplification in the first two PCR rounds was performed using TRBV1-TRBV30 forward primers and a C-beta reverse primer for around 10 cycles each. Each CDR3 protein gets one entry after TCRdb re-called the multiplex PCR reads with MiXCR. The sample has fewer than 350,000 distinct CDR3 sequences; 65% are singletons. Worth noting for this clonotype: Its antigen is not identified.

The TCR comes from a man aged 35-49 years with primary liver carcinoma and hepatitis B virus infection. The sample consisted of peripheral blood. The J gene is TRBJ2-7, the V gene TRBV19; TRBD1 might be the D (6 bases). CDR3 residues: CASSSRGFEQYF. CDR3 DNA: TGTGCCAGTTCTTCAAGGGGGTTCGAGCAGTACTTC.